This T cell receptor (beta chain) was identified in a study of PD-1 blockade in classical Hodgkin lymphoma (dated by TCRdb to the early 2020s). As for the study more broadly: Nivolumab dosing was 3 mg/kg intravenously every 2 weeks, continuing until either disease progression or unacceptable toxicity. A peripheral blood immune signature of response to PD-1 blockade in classical Hodgkin lymphoma was defined using TCR beta sequencing and CyTOF. Study-wide conclusions, independent of this receptor: Patients starting nivolumab less than 1 year after ASCT had lower diversity and were excluded from later analyses to avoid confounding by immune reconstitution. CD4+ but not CD8+ TCR diversity rose significantly by C4D1 (p=0.0027 vs p=0.16), most apparent in complete responders (p=0.02). Among trial patients, those achieving complete response had baseline diversity similar to that of newly diagnosed patients, while diversity was significantly lower in partial responders and progressors. Only a single clinical trial cohort was studied, and what caused the repertoire differences, possibly disease activity or prior therapy, remained undefined. Newly diagnosed patients were reported to have lower baseline TCR diversity than healthy donors, and relapsed/refractory patients were reported to have lower baseline TCR diversity still.

The trim is 7 bases for V and 3 bases for J, with a gap of 18 bases between the germline ends. The CDR3 contains 14 residues, cysteine and phenylalanine counted. The kept DNA is CDR3 alone, 42 bases in frame from the first base. In the germline V gene, CDR1 corresponds to SQVTM and CDR2 to ANQGSEA. To note about this clone: The clone's antigen remains unknown. Base qualities are not at hand, and no much larger clone is one base apart.

The sample's time point label is to be understood as: cycle 4 day 1 (C4D1), after more than 5 weeks of nivolumab. All trial patients had relapsed after autologous stem cell transplantation, with cohorts A, B and C differing in prior brentuximab vedotin exposure. The trial cohort was composed of around 60 patients with relapsed/refractory classical Hodgkin lymphoma, for whom complete response, partial response or progressive disease was recorded as best overall response. Trial patients were treated with single-agent nivolumab in the multi-cohort phase II CheckMate 205 trial. An independent review committee assessed best overall response by applying the 2007 International Working Group response criteria. PBMCs from the trial were collected at three points: immediately before nivolumab initiation (C1D1), and during therapy at cycle 2 day 1 and cycle 4 day 1. Peripheral blood was collected in 8 mL Vacutainer Cell Preparation Tubes, from which PBMCs were isolated by centrifugation and then cryopreserved.

Genomic DNA was extracted with the Qiagen DNeasy kit from unsorted PBMCs and from negatively selected CD4+ and CD8+ fractions. Amplification of TCR beta CDR3 regions was done by immunoSEQ multiplex PCR with primers that anneal to V and J segments. Amplification bias was minimized using a synthetic immune receptor repertoire, and residual bias was removed computationally after sequencing. On the study's bioinformatics: Custom Python scripts were used to quantify repertoire diversity as the Shannon entropy index. Unsorted, CD4+ and CD8+ repertoires were examined separately, except in combined analyses, for which CD4+ and CD8+ sequences were merged in silico. A clone counted as expanded when the clone's frequency after treatment rose at least 2-fold relative to C1D1, and clones undetected at baseline were given a pseudocount of 0.5. Clones with 0 or 1 copy at C1D1 were defined as singleton clones, while clones with 2 or more copies were defined as non-singleton clones. Clones expanded in unsorted samples were assigned a CD4+, CD8+ or unknown annotation through matching of protein sequences in sorted samples from the same patient. Diversity changes from C1D1 to C4D1 were tested in paired samples using Wilcoxon tests. The table was pulled from immuneACCESS by TCRdb, which kept in-frame rearrangements only. Such tables lose some clones; where checked, under half of the loss comes from unresolved V genes, and the rest has no known cause. Clone size and the V and J calls come from that table; the DNA yielded D and trimming. Within this sample are some 53,000 clones, with about nine tenths of them counted one time only. Clones ranked in the top ten supply around 7.1% of the sample.

The clonotype comes from a human donor with classical Hodgkin lymphoma. This material consisted of peripheral blood mononuclear cells (PBMCs), taken before the fourth cycle of nivolumab. The rearranged chain carries TRBV29-1 and TRBJ1-1, with the D gene too uncertain to name. The CDR3 amino acid sequence is: CSGQSTNGDTEAFF. The DNA sequence is TGCAGCGGACAATCAACCAACGGGGACACTGAAGCTTTCTTT.